Below, one T cell receptor beta chain is given with its context. The specificity of this receptor is unknown. Base qualities are not recorded, but no much larger clone differs from it by a single base. Counted from cysteine to phenylalanine, this CDR3 has 13 amino acids. Only the CDR3 region is kept as DNA, spanning 39 bases read in frame from base 1. The germline V gene specifies LGHNT as CDR1 and FRNRAP as CDR2. Trimming at the junction amounts to 3 bases on V and 7 bases on J, and the germline ends lie 10 bases apart. The library was made by the immunoSEQ multiplex PCR assay. For TCR sequencing, RNA was extracted from every sample and reverse transcribed into cDNA to serve as template. First-strand cDNA was synthesized with SuperScript III using a 2:1 mix of oligo-dT and random hexamers. A synthetic immune receptor repertoire was used to measure amplification bias, and any remaining bias was corrected computationally. On the study's bioinformatics: Raw reads were preprocessed to remove errors, and CDR3 was defined by IMGT conventions from the conserved cysteine to phenylalanine. Clonality was computed as 1 minus the Shannon entropy, with the entropy normalized by log2 of the number of productive unique TCRs. Scalp TCRbeta sequences were cross-referenced with sorted blood CD4 and CD8 repertoires so that the CD4 or CD8 identity of scalp clones could be inferred. TCRdb took over this immuneACCESS table, retaining in-frame rearrangements with V and J assigned. Such tables are incomplete; in checked studies, under half of the missing clones stem from an unresolved V gene, and the remainder is unexplained. The V and J calls and the clone size are those of that table, but D and trimming were determined from the DNA. The sample table records more than 100,000 clones; around 84% of these occur just once. The biggest ten clones account for over 8.5% of the sample.

The treatment or condition label, read with the paper, signifies: oral pan-JAK inhibitor, 5-10 mg twice daily. Lesional scalp punch biopsies and peripheral blood were obtained from alopecia areata patients. PBMCs were separated by density centrifugation and stained for CD3, CD4 and CD8, after which CD4+ and CD8+ T cells were sorted on a FACSAria. The data belong to a study of CD8+ T cells in alopecia areata (dated by TCRdb to 2017 to 2018). For the study in its entirety: The treated patients, all with moderate-to-severe alopecia areata, were enrolled in an open-label pilot trial of oral tofacitinib given at 5 to 10 mg twice daily. For the treated patients, the SALT score, which quantifies what percentage of scalp surface area is affected, served as the measure of disease severity. On the human side, TCRbeta sequencing was run on scalp tissue and on sorted CD4+ and CD8+ peripheral blood T cells from healthy controls and from alopecia areata patients with either patchy or totalis/universalis disease. TCRbeta CDR3 regions were amplified by immunoSEQ multiplex PCR with 35 Vbeta forward and 13 Jbeta reverse primers. The RNA source kit depended on sample type: the PAXgene miRNA kit for fixed scalp, the miRNeasy kit for PBMCs, and the RNeasy kit for mouse skin. To study T cell clonal expansion in alopecia areata, the researchers applied high-throughput TCRbeta sequencing to both the C3H/HeJ mouse model and human patients. Tofacitinib-treated patients had biopsies at baseline and at 4 and 24 weeks of treatment, with a later scalp biopsy in several patients. Scalp clonality was compared among normal scalp (n=4), patchy alopecia areata scalp (n=8), and alopecia totalis/universalis scalp (n=8). Tofacitinib was given for 6 to 18 months, followed by 6 months of follow-up off drug to assess delayed response and recurrence. Results and caveats for the whole study, not just this receptor: Because the treated cohort was small and had just a single nonresponder, larger studies are needed to establish links between baseline CD8+ expansion and response. Tofacitinib significantly decreased scalp clonality and the number of expanded CD8+ clones among the top 100 scalp clones. TCR sequences shared between patients were less clear than in mice, possibly partly because of HLA diversity in the patient population. During tofacitinib treatment, many expanded lesional clones stuck around in both scalp and blood, and this persistence may partly explain why relapse happens after treatment is stopped. Higher clonality and more expanded CD8+ clones were observed in lesional scalp than in normal scalp, particularly in alopecia totalis/universalis, a finding suggestive of antigenic drive. Scalp TCR repertoire analysis is complicated because resident alphabeta T cells in normal human skin are also sequenced, whereas mouse skin is dominated by gammadelta T cells.

Rearrangement joined TRBV12-5 to TRBJ1-5, with an unclear D gene assignment. This sequence originates from a human donor with alopecia areata. Sequencing used CD8+ T cells sorted from blood, obtained at approximately week 31, from a patient treated with tofacitinib. The nucleotide sequence reads as follows: TGTGCTAGTGGTTTCAGCGCCGGGCAGCCCCAGCATTTT. This codes for CASGFSAGQPQHF. Extended through the reference TRBV12-5 and TRBJ1-5 proteins, this CDR3 yields the full variable domain: DARVTQTPRHKVTEMGQEVTMRCQPILGHNTVFWYRQTMMQGLELLAYFRNRAPLDDSGMPKDRFSAEMPDATLATLKIQPSEPRDSAVYFCASGFSAGQPQHFGDGTRLSIL.